This is a list of T cell receptor beta chains from one sample in a study of blood T cell repertoires in COVID-19. Only in-frame clones appear in the TCRdb table, and some are missing; sequencing was by immunoSEQ multiplex PCR. The sample holds 300,000 to 350,000 clones; about nine tenths are singletons and the top ten take 0.95% to 1.1%. Input material: PBMCs or T cells enriched from blood (not recorded which). These receptors were collected from a woman in her twenties or thirties who had been exposed to COVID-19. Both conserved end residues are part of each CDR3. The order of the fields is clone size, V gene, D gene, J gene, CDR3 protein, CDR3 DNA. A D gene is named only where the DNA matches it firmly. The size of a clone is reported for some rows only, either as once, few or many, or as a class for expanded clones.

size: NA
V: TRBV15
D: NA
J: TRBJ1-2
CDR3: CATIKDTSNYGYTF
DNA: TGTGCCACCATAAAGGACACATCTAACTATGGCTACACCTTC

size: NA
V: TRBV9
D: NA
J: TRBJ1-3
CDR3: CASSALGKQGYGNTIYF
DNA: TGTGCCAGCAGCGCTTTGGGTAAACAGGGTTATGGAAACACCATATATTTT

size: NA
V: TRBV28
D: NA
J: TRBJ2-7
CDR3: CASSTGHRIPYEQYF
DNA: TGTGCCAGCAGTACGGGACACCGGATCCCCTACGAGCAGTACTTC

size: NA
V: TRBV27
D: TRBD1
J: TRBJ1-5
CDR3: CATGGWTGGFPEPQHF
DNA: TGTGCCACGGGGGGTTGGACAGGGGGGTTTCCAGAGCCCCAGCATTTT

size: NA
V: TRBV5-5
D: NA
J: TRBJ2-7
CDR3: CASSVNRYEQYF
DNA: TGTGCCAGCAGCGTGAACAGATACGAGCAGTACTTC

size: NA
V: TRBV14
D: NA
J: TRBJ2-1
CDR3: CASSQDLTRGYYNEQFF
DNA: TGTGCCAGCAGCCAAGATCTCACCAGGGGATACTACAATGAGCAGTTCTTC

size: few
V: TRBV27
D: NA
J: TRBJ1-1
CDR3: CASYLNTEAFF
DNA: TGTGCCAGCTATCTTAACACTGAAGCTTTCTTT

size: once
V: TRBV7-9
D: NA
J: TRBJ1-2
CDR3: CASSLARNLVYGYTF
DNA: TGTGCCAGCAGCTTAGCGCGAAATCTTGTCTATGGCTACACCTTC

size: NA
V: TRBV7-9
D: TRBD1
J: TRBJ1-2
CDR3: CASSVGQGSYGYTF
DNA: TGTGCCAGCAGCGTCGGACAGGGGAGCTATGGCTACACCTTC

size: NA
V: TRBV12-3/TRBV12-4
D: NA
J: TRBJ1-5
CDR3: CASSLVGQPQHF
DNA: TGTGCCAGCAGTTTAGTCGGGCAGCCCCAGCATTTT

size: NA
V: TRBV27
D: NA
J: TRBJ1-1
CDR3: CASSFWGLGDTEAFF
DNA: TGTGCCAGCAGTTTCTGGGGGCTCGGGGACACTGAAGCTTTCTTT

size: once
V: TRBV9
D: TRBD2
J: TRBJ2-3
CDR3: CASSGPLAGDTDTQYF
DNA: TGTGCCAGCAGCGGACCCCTAGCGGGGGACACAGATACGCAGTATTTT

size: NA
V: TRBV30
D: TRBD1
J: TRBJ1-2
CDR3: CASMDRGNYGYTF
DNA: TGTGCGTCAATGGACAGGGGAAACTATGGCTACACCTTC

size: NA
V: TRBV19
D: TRBD1
J: TRBJ1-2
CDR3: CASRPGQGLYGYTF
DNA: TGTGCCAGTAGGCCGGGACAGGGGTTATATGGCTACACCTTC

size: NA
V: TRBV4-1
D: NA
J: TRBJ2-5
CDR3: CASSQEGRGRRETQYF
DNA: TGCGCCAGCAGCCAAGAAGGGCGGGGGCGCCGAGAGACCCAGTACTTC

size: NA
V: TRBV5-4
D: NA
J: TRBJ2-5
CDR3: CASSLAGLLQETQYF
DNA: TGTGCCAGCAGCTTGGCGGGACTCCTACAAGAGACCCAGTACTTC

size: NA
V: TRBV18
D: NA
J: TRBJ1-1
CDR3: CASSRLQMNTEAFF
DNA: TGTGCCAGCTCACGGCTACAGATGAACACTGAAGCTTTCTTT

size: NA
V: TRBV27
D: NA
J: TRBJ2-1
CDR3: CASSFNGIHSYNEQFF
DNA: TGTGCCAGCAGTTTCAACGGGATCCACTCCTACAATGAGCAGTTCTTC

size: NA
V: TRBV11-3
D: NA
J: TRBJ2-1
CDR3: CASSPGGGQGLNEQFF
DNA: TGTGCCAGCAGCCCCGGGGGGGGACAGGGCCTCAATGAGCAGTTCTTC

size: NA
V: TRBV7-2
D: TRBD1
J: TRBJ1-1
CDR3: CASSDRVSTEAFF
DNA: TGTGCCAGCAGCGACAGGGTTTCCACTGAAGCTTTCTTT

size: NA
V: TRBV3-1/TRBV3-2
D: TRBD2
J: TRBJ2-3
CDR3: CASSHGLDTDTQYF
DNA: TGTGCCAGCAGCCATGGACTAGACACAGATACGCAGTATTTT

size: NA
V: TRBV9
D: NA
J: TRBJ1-6
CDR3: CASSVGGNDSPLHF
DNA: TGTGCCAGCAGCGTTGGGGGGAATGATTCACCCCTCCACTTT

size: NA
V: TRBV14
D: TRBD2
J: TRBJ2-7
CDR3: CASSTTSGYEQYF
DNA: TGTGCCAGCAGCACTACTAGCGGATACGAGCAGTACTTC

size: NA
V: TRBV6-5
D: NA
J: TRBJ2-3
CDR3: CASSSQPTGTDTQYF
DNA: TGTGCCAGCAGTTCCCAGCCCACAGGGACAGATACGCAGTATTTT

size: NA
V: TRBV15
D: TRBD2
J: TRBJ2-1
CDR3: CATSRSHGGGNEQFF
DNA: TGTGCCACCAGCAGATCTCACGGGGGGGGCAATGAGCAGTTCTTC